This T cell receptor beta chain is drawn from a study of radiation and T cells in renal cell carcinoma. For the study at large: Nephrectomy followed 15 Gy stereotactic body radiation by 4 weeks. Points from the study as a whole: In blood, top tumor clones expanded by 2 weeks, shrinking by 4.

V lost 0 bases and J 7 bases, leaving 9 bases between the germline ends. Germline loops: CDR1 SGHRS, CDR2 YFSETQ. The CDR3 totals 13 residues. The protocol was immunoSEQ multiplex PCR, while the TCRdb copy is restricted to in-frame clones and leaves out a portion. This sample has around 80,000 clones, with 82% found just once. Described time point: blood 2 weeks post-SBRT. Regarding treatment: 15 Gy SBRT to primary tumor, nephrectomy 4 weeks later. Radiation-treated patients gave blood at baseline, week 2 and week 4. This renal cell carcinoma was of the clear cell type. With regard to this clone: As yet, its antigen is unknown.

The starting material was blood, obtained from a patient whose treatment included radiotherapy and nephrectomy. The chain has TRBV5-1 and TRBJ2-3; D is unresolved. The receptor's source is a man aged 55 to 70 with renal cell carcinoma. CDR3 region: CASSLAGQHTQYF. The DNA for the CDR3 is TGCGCCAGCAGCTTGGCCGGGCAGCATACGCAGTATTTT.